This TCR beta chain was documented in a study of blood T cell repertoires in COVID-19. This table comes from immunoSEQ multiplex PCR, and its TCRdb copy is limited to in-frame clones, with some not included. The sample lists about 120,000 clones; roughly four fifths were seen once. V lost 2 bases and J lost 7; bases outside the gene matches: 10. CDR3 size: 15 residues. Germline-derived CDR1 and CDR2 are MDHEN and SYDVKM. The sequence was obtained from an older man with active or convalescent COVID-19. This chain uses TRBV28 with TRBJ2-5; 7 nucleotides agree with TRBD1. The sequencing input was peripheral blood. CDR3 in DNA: TGTGCCAGCAGTTTAATGAAACAGGGGAAAAGGACCCAGTACTTC. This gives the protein CASSLMKQGKRTQYF.